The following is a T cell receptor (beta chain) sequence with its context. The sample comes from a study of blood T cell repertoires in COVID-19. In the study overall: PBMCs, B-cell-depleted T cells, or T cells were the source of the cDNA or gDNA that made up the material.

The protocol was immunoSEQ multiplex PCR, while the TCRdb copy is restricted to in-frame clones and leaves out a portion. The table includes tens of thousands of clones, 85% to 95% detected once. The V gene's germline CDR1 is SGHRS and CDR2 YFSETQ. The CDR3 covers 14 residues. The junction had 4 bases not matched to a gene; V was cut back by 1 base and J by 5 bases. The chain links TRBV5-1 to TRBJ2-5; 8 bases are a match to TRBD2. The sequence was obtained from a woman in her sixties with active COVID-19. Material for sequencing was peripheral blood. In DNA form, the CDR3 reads TGCGCCAGCAGCTTGTCGGTAGCGGGGGAGACCCAGTACTTC. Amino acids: CASSLSVAGETQYF.